The T cell receptor beta chain described here comes from a study of blood T cell repertoires in COVID-19. Authors' processing steps: Reference gene primer amplification gave nucleated cell count estimates. Assay: immunoSEQ multiplex PCR; the TCRdb copy retains only in-frame clones and omits some. V and J calls and clone size are given by that table; D and trimming were obtained from the DNA. The data show 150,000 to 200,000 clones, with about 85% seen just once and around 10% held by the top ten. Trimming removed 1 base from V and 2 bases from J; junction bases left unmatched: 2. Germline assignment: CDR1 MNHNS and CDR2 SASEGT. The CDR3 extends over 15 amino acids.

The chain joins TRBV6-1 to TRBJ1-5; TRBD1 agrees at 7 bases. Input material: peripheral blood. The sequence derives from a woman older than 75 with acute or convalescent COVID-19. The CDR3 is CASSEDRGGNQPQHF. The CDR3 coding sequence is TGTGCCAGCAGTGAAGACAGGGGAGGCAATCAGCCCCAGCATTTT.